This T cell receptor (beta chain) was sequenced during a study of T cell responses to AZD1222 COVID-19 vaccine. Comment on this clone: Its antigen is as yet unknown.

Study-wide results and limits: Epitopes outside B.1.351 and B.1.1.7 mutated regions reportedly drew nearly half of spike TCRs.

Assay: immunoSEQ multiplex PCR; the TCRdb copy retains only in-frame clones and omits some. The repertoire holds about 160,000 clones, with 80% to 90% as singletons. V was pared by 4 bases and J by 1 base, with 9 bases between. Germline V gene data show CDR1 as SQVTM and CDR2 as ANQGSEA. There are 13 residues in the CDR3. The TCR comes from an adult in good health. Sequenced material: peripheral blood, taken on day 0 of AZD1222 vaccination. The chain has TRBV29-1 and TRBJ2-3, with D maybe TRBD2 (5 bases). DNA of the CDR3: TGCAGCGTTGTAATTAGCGGCACAGATACGCAGTATTTT. Its protein is CSVVISGTDTQYF.